This TCR beta chain is drawn from a study of blood T cells in healthy people across ages. Notes on the study in general: Older individuals had lower TCR beta diversity per million T cells (the decline was roughly linear). Donor CMV status was unknown, possibly confounding expanded clonotype changes.

As regards this clonotype: Its antigen remains unidentified.

Individuals who donated were healthy Caucasians from Russia aged roughly 6 to 100. Total RNA was extracted at no less than 5 micrograms per sample. A second PCR of roughly 7 to 11 cycles used a sample-barcoded 5' primer and a J-beta primer mix. Each CDR3 protein gets one entry after TCRdb re-called the 5' RACE reads with MiXCR. Among 550,000 to 600,000 distinct CDR3 sequences listed, approximately 25% were seen once. The CDR3 runs 16 residues. V was clipped by 3 bases and J by 0 bases, with 11 bases between them. The receptor's source is a woman aged 70-85 years in good health. The chain uses TRBV12-3 or TRBV12-4 and TRBJ2-2, with D perhaps matching TRBD1 (6 bases). The specimen sequenced was blood. The CDR3 region is CASSFGQSANTGELFF. In nucleotides, the CDR3 is TGTGCCAGCAGTTTCGGACAGTCCGCGAACACCGGGGAGCTGTTTTTT.